The following is a T cell receptor beta chain sequence with its context. A minimum of 5 micrograms of total RNA was extracted per sample. The CDR3 has 15 residues. Germline V CDR1 and CDR2: MNHNS, SASEGT. V lost 5 bases to trimming and J lost 4 bases; unmatched junction nucleotides: 11. Sample-barcoded 5' priming and a J-beta primer mix drove a second PCR of about 7 to 12 cycles. Every cDNA molecule bore a tag from a template-switch adaptor containing 12 random nucleotides. Using its own MiXCR run on the 5' RACE reads, TCRdb lists one record per CDR3 protein. The table shows 1.5 million to 2 million distinct CDR3 sequences, with about 28% occurring only once. This sample stems from a study of blood T cells in healthy people across ages.

The specimen was blood. The sequence was obtained from a woman in her thirties in good health. This rearrangement joins TRBV6-1 to TRBJ2-7, with 7 bases fitting TRBD1. The DNA of the CDR3 is TGTGCCAGCAGTTGGGTAGGGGGCGCAGGTTACGAGCAGTACTTC. Protein sequence: CASSWVGGAGYEQYF.